A selection of T cell receptor beta chains follows, all from one sample in a study of T cell repertoires in cytomegalovirus infection. MiXCR, run by TCRdb on the reads, gives a single entry per CDR3 protein. This sample has a few hundred thousand distinct CDR3 sequences, with approximately 10% found just once. Sequencing was carried out using PBMCs. The source of these receptors is a human donor in good health (CMV status not recorded). Some clones in this sample may be carry-over from other donors' samples. The CDR3 runs from the conserved cysteine through the conserved F or W. A D gene is named only where the DNA matches it firmly. Some rows have no size entry. The others give once, few or many, or a class for an expanded clone.

d_call: .
clone_size: .
v_call: TRBV5-6
cdr3_length: 14
j_call: TRBJ2-5
cdr3_aa: CASSGRTVIQAQYF
cdr3_nt: TGTGCCAGCAGCGGAAGGACGGTGATTCAGGCCCAGTACTTC

d_call: TRBD2
clone_size: many
v_call: TRBV7-2
cdr3_length: 18
j_call: TRBJ2-5
cdr3_aa: CASSLAGGGSGGQETQYF
cdr3_nt: TGTGCCAGCAGCTTAGCGGGGGGGGGTAGCGGGGGGCAAGAGACCCAGTACTTC

d_call: TRBD2
clone_size: .
v_call: TRBV20-1
cdr3_length: 18
j_call: TRBJ2-1
cdr3_aa: CSATNEGGAGLRYNEQFF
cdr3_nt: TGCAGTGCTACCAACGAGGGAGGGGCGGGATTAAGGTATAATGAGCAGTTCTTC

d_call: .
clone_size: many
v_call: TRBV20-1
cdr3_length: 12
j_call: TRBJ2-7
cdr3_aa: CSAPKDINEQYF
cdr3_nt: TGCAGTGCTCCAAAGGACATCAACGAGCAGTACTTC

d_call: .
clone_size: many
v_call: TRBV28
cdr3_length: 15
j_call: TRBJ2-1
cdr3_aa: CASSNAGTIKNEQFF
cdr3_nt: TGTGCCAGCAGTAATGCGGGGACGATTAAAAATGAGCAGTTCTTC

d_call: TRBD2
clone_size: many
v_call: TRBV7-2
cdr3_length: 18
j_call: TRBJ2-2
cdr3_aa: CASSPRPRTSLNTGELFF
cdr3_nt: TGTGCCAGCAGCCCAAGACCACGGACTAGCCTGAACACCGGGGAGCTGTTTTTT

d_call: .
clone_size: many
v_call: TRBV9
cdr3_length: 14
j_call: TRBJ1-1
cdr3_aa: CASSVAGVSTEAFF
cdr3_nt: TGTGCCAGCAGCGTAGCTGGGGTTAGCACTGAAGCTTTCTTT

d_call: .
clone_size: many
v_call: TRBV7-2
cdr3_length: 13
j_call: TRBJ2-3
cdr3_aa: CASSLLRSDTQYF
cdr3_nt: TGTGCCAGCAGCTTATTGAGATCGGATACGCAGTATTTT

d_call: .
clone_size: many
v_call: TRBV12-3/TRBV12-4
cdr3_length: 12
j_call: TRBJ2-1
cdr3_aa: CASNRAYNEQFF
cdr3_nt: TGTGCCAGTAACAGGGCCTACAATGAGCAGTTCTTC

d_call: .
clone_size: many
v_call: TRBV7-9
cdr3_length: 16
j_call: TRBJ2-5
cdr3_aa: CASSKRGTGLQETQYF
cdr3_nt: TGTGCCAGCAGCAAGCGAGGAACAGGTTTGCAAGAGACCCAGTACTTC

d_call: .
clone_size: many
v_call: TRBV7-8
cdr3_length: 16
j_call: TRBJ1-1
cdr3_aa: CASSRGRKNMNTEAFF
cdr3_nt: TGTGCCAGCAGCCGAGGACGGAAAAATATGAACACTGAAGCTTTCTTT

d_call: .
clone_size: many
v_call: TRBV7-2
cdr3_length: 14
j_call: TRBJ1-2
cdr3_aa: CASSLVRINYGYTF
cdr3_nt: TGTGCCAGCAGCTTAGTACGGATTAACTATGGCTACACCTTC

d_call: .
clone_size: many
v_call: TRBV7-2
cdr3_length: 14
j_call: TRBJ1-4
cdr3_aa: CASSLYSGNEKLFF
cdr3_nt: TGTGCCAGCAGCTTATACAGCGGGAATGAAAAACTGTTTTTT

d_call: TRBD2
clone_size: .
v_call: TRBV5-1
cdr3_length: 17
j_call: TRBJ2-7
cdr3_aa: CASKKGLAGAQTYEQYF
cdr3_nt: TGCGCCAGTAAGAAGGGACTAGCGGGAGCTCAAACCTACGAGCAGTACTTC

d_call: TRBD2
clone_size: many
v_call: TRBV7-2
cdr3_length: 15
j_call: TRBJ2-1
cdr3_aa: CASSLAVAGGNEQFF
cdr3_nt: TGTGCCAGCAGCTTAGCGGTGGCGGGGGGGAATGAGCAGTTCTTC

d_call: .
clone_size: many
v_call: TRBV6-2/TRBV6-3
cdr3_length: 16
j_call: TRBJ1-1
cdr3_aa: CASSYTIGQLNTEAFF
cdr3_nt: TGTGCCAGCAGTTACACGATTGGACAGTTGAACACTGAAGCTTTCTTT

d_call: TRBD2
clone_size: many
v_call: TRBV7-2
cdr3_length: 15
j_call: TRBJ2-5
cdr3_aa: CASSSLAGVKETQYF
cdr3_nt: TGTGCCAGCAGCTCACTAGCGGGAGTGAAAGAGACCCAGTACTTC

d_call: TRBD2
clone_size: many
v_call: TRBV7-9
cdr3_length: 12
j_call: TRBJ2-5
cdr3_aa: CASSFDREAQYF
cdr3_nt: TGTGCCAGCAGCTTCGATCGGGAGGCCCAGTACTTC

d_call: .
clone_size: few
v_call: TRBV29-1
cdr3_length: 9
j_call: TRBJ2-3
cdr3_aa: CSVPDTQYF
cdr3_nt: TGCAGCGTGCCCGATACGCAGTATTTT

d_call: .
clone_size: once
v_call: TRBV29-1
cdr3_length: 12
j_call: TRBJ1-2
cdr3_aa: CSVEDLAYGYTF
cdr3_nt: TGCAGCGTTGAAGATTTGGCCTATGGCTACACCTTC

d_call: .
clone_size: many
v_call: TRBV6-2/TRBV6-3
cdr3_length: 17
j_call: TRBJ2-7
cdr3_aa: CASSLGVFSDTVYEQYF
cdr3_nt: TGTGCCAGCAGTTTGGGGGTTTTCAGCGATACCGTGTACGAGCAGTACTTC

d_call: TRBD2
clone_size: many
v_call: TRBV7-2
cdr3_length: 16
j_call: TRBJ2-3
cdr3_aa: CASSLGLAGTSDTQYF
cdr3_nt: TGTGCCAGCAGCTTAGGACTAGCGGGCACCTCAGATACGCAGTATTTT

d_call: TRBD1
clone_size: few
v_call: TRBV7-9
cdr3_length: 15
j_call: TRBJ2-5
cdr3_aa: CASSKYLTGGETQYF
cdr3_nt: TGTGCCAGCAGCAAATACCTGACAGGGGGGGAGACCCAGTACTTC

d_call: .
clone_size: many
v_call: TRBV20-1
cdr3_length: 13
j_call: TRBJ2-3
cdr3_aa: CSAGKGKADTQYF
cdr3_nt: TGCAGTGCTGGGAAGGGCAAGGCAGATACGCAGTATTTT

d_call: TRBD2
clone_size: .
v_call: TRBV20-1
cdr3_length: 14
j_call: TRBJ2-3
cdr3_aa: CSVSTSGRTDTQYF
cdr3_nt: TGCAGTGTCTCGACTAGCGGGAGAACAGATACGCAGTATTTT

d_call: TRBD1
clone_size: many
v_call: TRBV11-2
cdr3_length: 20
j_call: TRBJ2-7
cdr3_aa: CASSRTPGQGQMRFFYEQYF
cdr3_nt: TGTGCCAGCAGCCGAACACCGGGACAGGGACAAATGAGATTCTTCTACGAGCAGTACTTC

d_call: .
clone_size: many
v_call: TRBV7-8
cdr3_length: 15
j_call: TRBJ1-5
cdr3_aa: CASSLAPGASQPQHF
cdr3_nt: TGTGCCAGCAGCTTAGCGCCGGGGGCGAGTCAGCCCCAGCATTTT

d_call: TRBD2
clone_size: few
v_call: TRBV7-9
cdr3_length: 21
j_call: TRBJ2-4
cdr3_aa: CASSSHRAAGGRSRAKNIQYF
cdr3_nt: TGTGCCAGCAGCTCCCATCGCGCAGCGGGGGGGCGGAGCAGAGCCAAAAACATTCAGTACTTC

d_call: TRBD2
clone_size: many
v_call: TRBV7-3
cdr3_length: 16
j_call: TRBJ2-1
cdr3_aa: CASSPQTSGGAHEQFF
cdr3_nt: TGTGCCAGCAGCCCTCAGACTAGCGGGGGGGCCCATGAGCAGTTCTTC

d_call: .
clone_size: many
v_call: TRBV12-3/TRBV12-4
cdr3_length: 14
j_call: TRBJ2-5
cdr3_aa: CASSLLAPHETQYF
cdr3_nt: TGTGCCAGCAGTTTACTAGCGCCCCACGAGACCCAGTACTTC

d_call: .
clone_size: .
v_call: TRBV10-2
cdr3_length: 11
j_call: TRBJ1-1
cdr3_aa: CASSEYTEAFF
cdr3_nt: TGCGCCAGCAGTGAGTACACTGAAGCTTTCTTT

d_call: TRBD2
clone_size: many
v_call: TRBV19
cdr3_length: 15
j_call: TRBJ2-2
cdr3_aa: CASSIRTSGTGELFF
cdr3_nt: TGTGCCAGTAGTATAAGGACTAGCGGGACCGGGGAGCTGTTTTTT

d_call: .
clone_size: .
v_call: TRBV20-1
cdr3_length: 14
j_call: TRBJ1-2
cdr3_aa: CSARRQEPTYGYTF
cdr3_nt: TGCAGTGCGCGCCGACAGGAACCTACCTATGGCTACACCTTC

d_call: .
clone_size: .
v_call: TRBV29-1
cdr3_length: 15
j_call: TRBJ1-6
cdr3_aa: CSVRDGTAHNSPLHF
cdr3_nt: TGCAGCGTGAGGGACGGGACGGCGCATAATTCACCCCTCCACTTT

d_call: TRBD2
clone_size: many
v_call: TRBV7-2
cdr3_length: 15
j_call: TRBJ2-3
cdr3_aa: CASSLSSGNPDTQYF
cdr3_nt: TGTGCCAGCAGCTTATCTAGCGGGAACCCAGATACGCAGTATTTT

d_call: .
clone_size: .
v_call: TRBV5-4
cdr3_length: 16
j_call: TRBJ2-1
cdr3_aa: CASSLAMGEWPSEQFF
cdr3_nt: TGTGCCAGCAGCTTGGCCATGGGGGAATGGCCGAGTGAGCAGTTCTTC

d_call: .
clone_size: many
v_call: TRBV7-2
cdr3_length: 13
j_call: TRBJ1-5
cdr3_aa: CASSRQENQPQHF
cdr3_nt: TGTGCCAGCAGCCGACAGGAGAATCAGCCCCAGCATTTT